The rows below give T cell receptor beta chains drawn from one sample of a study of cytomegalovirus exposure and HLA in healthy donors. Some clones are missing from TCRdb's copy, which holds only in-frame ones; the method was immunoSEQ multiplex PCR. The top ten clones hold approximately 4.5% of a sample with 100,000 to 150,000 clones, 88% of them seen once. The sequencing input was PBMCs. These receptors all come from a man aged 18 to 30 in good health and CMV-seropositive. CDR3s include the opening cysteine and the closing phenylalanine or tryptophan. D genes are given only for firm matches. Some rows have no size entry. The others give once, few or many, or a class for an expanded clone.

d_call: -; clone_size: -; v_call: TRBV5-6; j_call: TRBJ1-2; cdr3_aa: CASSLAPGGGDNYGYTF; cdr3_nt: TGTGCCAGCAGCTTGGCACCCGGCGGCGGTGATAACTATGGCTACACCTTC
d_call: -; clone_size: medium-sized; v_call: TRBV10-2; j_call: TRBJ2-3; cdr3_aa: CASAGSTDTQYF; cdr3_nt: TGCGCCAGCGCGGGGTCCACAGATACGCAGTATTTT
d_call: -; clone_size: -; v_call: TRBV4-1; j_call: TRBJ2-2; cdr3_aa: CASSQRTAANTGELFF; cdr3_nt: TGCGCCAGCAGCCAACGGACAGCTGCGAACACCGGGGAGCTGTTTTTT
d_call: -; clone_size: -; v_call: TRBV5-5; j_call: TRBJ2-2; cdr3_aa: CASGREGVTGELFF; cdr3_nt: TGTGCCAGCGGTAGGGAGGGGGTCACCGGGGAGCTGTTTTTT
d_call: -; clone_size: few; v_call: TRBV27; j_call: TRBJ2-1; cdr3_aa: CASSLGDQGGSLGRNEQFF; cdr3_nt: TGTGCCAGCAGTTTAGGTGACCAGGGTGGGTCTTTGGGGCGCAATGAGCAGTTCTTC
d_call: -; clone_size: -; v_call: TRBV11-2; j_call: TRBJ2-1; cdr3_aa: CASSRLGNEQFF; cdr3_nt: TGTGCCAGCAGCCGACTAGGGAATGAGCAGTTCTTC
d_call: -; clone_size: -; v_call: TRBV27; j_call: TRBJ2-1; cdr3_aa: CASSIDMSNYNEQFF; cdr3_nt: TGTGCCAGCAGTATAGATATGTCCAACTACAATGAGCAGTTCTTC
d_call: -; clone_size: -; v_call: TRBV27; j_call: TRBJ2-2; cdr3_aa: CASRSYTGELFF; cdr3_nt: TGTGCCAGCAGGTCATACACCGGGGAGCTGTTTTTT
d_call: TRBD1; clone_size: -; v_call: TRBV4-3; j_call: TRBJ2-2; cdr3_aa: CASSQHLTGDHTGELFF; cdr3_nt: TGCGCCAGCAGCCAGCACCTGACAGGGGATCACACCGGGGAGCTGTTTTTT
d_call: TRBD1; clone_size: -; v_call: TRBV13; j_call: TRBJ2-7; cdr3_aa: CASSNTGGREQYF; cdr3_nt: TGTGCCAGCAGCAACACAGGGGGCAGGGAGCAGTACTTC
d_call: -; clone_size: -; v_call: TRBV30; j_call: TRBJ2-4; cdr3_aa: CAWSVSGPVQYF; cdr3_nt: TGTGCCTGGAGTGTATCTGGGCCGGTCCAGTACTTC
d_call: -; clone_size: once; v_call: TRBV5-8; j_call: TRBJ2-5; cdr3_aa: CASSRDPARETQYF; cdr3_nt: TGTGCCAGCAGCAGAGATCCCGCCCGGGAGACCCAGTACTTC
d_call: -; clone_size: -; v_call: TRBV19; j_call: TRBJ1-1; cdr3_aa: CASRGGVNTEAFF; cdr3_nt: TGTGCCAGTAGAGGGGGGGTTAACACTGAAGCTTTCTTT
d_call: -; clone_size: once; v_call: TRBV16; j_call: TRBJ2-7; cdr3_aa: CASSLGQWDEQYF; cdr3_nt: TGTGCCAGCAGCCTAGGACAGTGGGACGAGCAGTACTTC
d_call: -; clone_size: -; v_call: TRBV28; j_call: TRBJ1-1; cdr3_aa: CASSTLGSLGTEAFF; cdr3_nt: TGTGCCAGCAGTACCTTGGGGAGCTTAGGCACTGAAGCTTTCTTT
d_call: -; clone_size: -; v_call: TRBV5-6; j_call: TRBJ2-1; cdr3_aa: CASSLDRVNEQFF; cdr3_nt: TGTGCCAGCAGCCTTGACAGAGTAAATGAGCAGTTCTTC
d_call: TRBD2; clone_size: -; v_call: TRBV4-2; j_call: TRBJ2-3; cdr3_aa: CASAGTRSTDTQYF; cdr3_nt: TGTGCCAGCGCCGGGACTAGATCCACAGATACGCAGTATTTT
d_call: -; clone_size: -; v_call: TRBV7-9; j_call: TRBJ1-1; cdr3_aa: CASSTEGRTEAFF; cdr3_nt: TGTGCCAGCAGCACAGAGGGGAGGACTGAAGCTTTCTTT
d_call: -; clone_size: -; v_call: TRBV28; j_call: TRBJ1-4; cdr3_aa: CASREGHGRANNEKLFF; cdr3_nt: TGTGCCAGCAGGGAAGGACATGGGAGGGCGAACAATGAAAAACTGTTTTTT
d_call: TRBD2; clone_size: -; v_call: TRBV28; j_call: TRBJ2-3; cdr3_aa: CASSGKTSRITDTQYF; cdr3_nt: TGTGCCAGCAGTGGAAAGACTAGCCGCATCACAGATACGCAGTATTTT
d_call: TRBD2; clone_size: -; v_call: TRBV7-9; j_call: TRBJ2-1; cdr3_aa: CASSLGAGGSTWEQFF; cdr3_nt: TGTGCCAGCAGCTTAGGAGCGGGGGGCTCCACATGGGAGCAGTTCTTC
d_call: -; clone_size: once; v_call: TRBV10-3; j_call: TRBJ1-2; cdr3_aa: CAISEPGGRGYGYTF; cdr3_nt: TGTGCCATCAGTGAGCCCGGGGGGAGGGGCTATGGCTACACCTTC
d_call: -; clone_size: -; v_call: TRBV9; j_call: TRBJ2-1; cdr3_aa: CASSVVGVSSYNEQFF; cdr3_nt: TGTGCCAGCAGCGTAGTAGGGGTGAGCTCCTACAATGAGCAGTTCTTC
d_call: TRBD1; clone_size: -; v_call: TRBV18; j_call: TRBJ1-3; cdr3_aa: CASSPGQGNTIYF; cdr3_nt: TGTGCCAGCTCACCGGGACAGGGAAACACCATATATTTT
d_call: -; clone_size: -; v_call: TRBV6-5; j_call: TRBJ1-4; cdr3_aa: CASSYEGGVGEKLFF; cdr3_nt: TGTGCCAGCAGTTACGAGGGGGGGGTCGGGGAAAAACTGTTTTTT
d_call: TRBD1; clone_size: -; v_call: TRBV11-2; j_call: TRBJ1-1; cdr3_aa: CASSGQRGQGTEAFF; cdr3_nt: TGTGCCAGCAGCGGTCAGAGGGGGCAAGGCACTGAAGCTTTCTTT
d_call: TRBD1; clone_size: once; v_call: TRBV4-1; j_call: TRBJ1-5; cdr3_aa: CASSQDWGQGALARQHF; cdr3_nt: TGCGCCAGCAGCCAAGATTGGGGTCAGGGGGCCTTGGCGCGCCAGCATTTT
d_call: -; clone_size: few; v_call: TRBV28; j_call: TRBJ2-7; cdr3_aa: CASTKTVGEQYF; cdr3_nt: TGTGCCAGCACCAAGACAGTCGGCGAGCAGTACTTC
d_call: -; clone_size: -; v_call: TRBV2; j_call: TRBJ2-7; cdr3_aa: CASNRVSRTYEQYF; cdr3_nt: TGTGCCAGCAACAGAGTAAGCAGAACCTACGAGCAGTACTTC
d_call: TRBD1; clone_size: -; v_call: TRBV28; j_call: TRBJ1-2; cdr3_aa: CASSSTGGGYTF; cdr3_nt: TGTGCCAGCAGTTCGACAGGGGGTGGCTACACCTTC
d_call: TRBD1; clone_size: -; v_call: TRBV4-1; j_call: TRBJ1-2; cdr3_aa: CASSQALKDRSNGYTF; cdr3_nt: TGCGCCAGCAGCCAAGCCTTGAAGGACAGGTCTAACGGCTACACCTTC
d_call: -; clone_size: -; v_call: TRBV30; j_call: TRBJ1-1; cdr3_aa: CAWSVNRDTEAFF; cdr3_nt: TGTGCCTGGAGTGTTAACAGAGACACTGAAGCTTTCTTT
d_call: -; clone_size: -; v_call: TRBV28; j_call: TRBJ2-3; cdr3_aa: CASSLRRYLTDTQYF; cdr3_nt: TGTGCCAGCAGTTTGCGGCGGTATCTCACAGATACGCAGTATTTT
d_call: TRBD1; clone_size: -; v_call: TRBV5-4; j_call: TRBJ2-6; cdr3_aa: CASHGQGSYGANVLTF; cdr3_nt: TGTGCCAGCCACGGACAGGGGTCTTATGGGGCCAACGTCCTGACTTTC
d_call: TRBD1; clone_size: once; v_call: TRBV19; j_call: TRBJ1-2; cdr3_aa: CASSPFPDRDLVSGYTF; cdr3_nt: TGTGCCAGCAGTCCCTTTCCGGACAGGGATTTAGTGAGTGGCTACACCTTC
d_call: -; clone_size: -; v_call: TRBV25-1; j_call: TRBJ2-1; cdr3_aa: CASAGGRGHYNEQFF; cdr3_nt: TGTGCCAGCGCCGGAGGGAGGGGACACTACAATGAGCAGTTCTTC
d_call: -; clone_size: -; v_call: TRBV7-9; j_call: TRBJ1-5; cdr3_aa: CASSYPGQPQHF; cdr3_nt: TGTGCCAGCAGCTACCCAGGTCAGCCCCAGCATTTT
d_call: TRBD2; clone_size: -; v_call: TRBV10-2; j_call: TRBJ2-1; cdr3_aa: CASSESLQRGGRNEQFF; cdr3_nt: TGCGCCAGCAGTGAGTCCCTGCAGCGGGGGGGCCGAAATGAGCAGTTCTTC
d_call: -; clone_size: -; v_call: TRBV6-5; j_call: TRBJ1-1; cdr3_aa: CASSSHQGKVEAFF; cdr3_nt: TGTGCCAGCAGTTCTCACCAGGGTAAGGTTGAAGCTTTCTTT
d_call: TRBD2; clone_size: -; v_call: TRBV13; j_call: TRBJ2-5; cdr3_aa: CASSLGRGGSLSTQYF; cdr3_nt: TGTGCCAGCAGCTTAGGCCGGGGGGGTAGCCTATCGACCCAGTACTTC
d_call: -; clone_size: -; v_call: TRBV29-1; j_call: TRBJ2-5; cdr3_aa: CSVDRETQYF; cdr3_nt: TGCAGCGTCGACAGAGAGACCCAGTACTTC
d_call: -; clone_size: -; v_call: TRBV5-1; j_call: TRBJ1-2; cdr3_aa: CASSLYRDYGYTF; cdr3_nt: TGCGCCAGCAGCTTGTACAGAGACTATGGCTACACCTTC
d_call: TRBD1; clone_size: -; v_call: TRBV19; j_call: TRBJ1-1; cdr3_aa: CASSIVPRGEAFF; cdr3_nt: TGTGCCAGTAGTATAGTTCCCAGGGGGGAAGCTTTCTTT
d_call: -; clone_size: once; v_call: TRBV10-3; j_call: TRBJ2-4; cdr3_aa: CASGQGGSKNIQYF; cdr3_nt: TGTGCCAGCGGACAGGGAGGGTCCAAAAACATTCAGTACTTC
d_call: TRBD1; clone_size: -; v_call: TRBV25-1; j_call: TRBJ2-2; cdr3_aa: CASRGTGWNTGELFF; cdr3_nt: TGTGCCAGCAGGGGGACAGGGTGGAACACCGGGGAGCTGTTTTTT
d_call: -; clone_size: -; v_call: TRBV6-6; j_call: TRBJ1-1; cdr3_aa: CATTTGNTEAFF; cdr3_nt: TGTGCCACTACGACAGGGAACACTGAAGCTTTCTTT
d_call: TRBD1; clone_size: -; v_call: TRBV7-8; j_call: TRBJ1-4; cdr3_aa: CASSPRGTGHRNEKLFF; cdr3_nt: TGTGCCAGCAGCCCCAGGGGGACAGGGCACAGAAATGAAAAACTGTTTTTT
d_call: -; clone_size: -; v_call: TRBV7-2; j_call: TRBJ1-1; cdr3_aa: CASSLAAGEGITEAFF; cdr3_nt: TGTGCCAGCAGCTTAGCCGCAGGGGAGGGGATTACTGAAGCTTTCTTT
d_call: TRBD2; clone_size: once; v_call: TRBV6-4; j_call: TRBJ2-1; cdr3_aa: CASSGTSRIDEQFF; cdr3_nt: TGTGCCAGCAGCGGGACTAGCCGCATCGATGAGCAGTTCTTC
d_call: TRBD1; clone_size: -; v_call: TRBV5-1; j_call: TRBJ1-6; cdr3_aa: CASSSAGQGNSPLHF; cdr3_nt: TGCGCCAGCAGCTCCGCGGGACAGGGGAATTCACCCCTCCACTTT
d_call: -; clone_size: -; v_call: TRBV20-1; j_call: TRBJ1-1; cdr3_aa: CSAAAGEEAFF; cdr3_nt: TGCAGTGCTGCTGCAGGGGAGGAAGCTTTCTTT
d_call: -; clone_size: -; v_call: TRBV9; j_call: TRBJ2-1; cdr3_aa: CASSVGEFIYNEQFF; cdr3_nt: TGTGCCAGCAGCGTCGGGGAGTTTATCTACAATGAGCAGTTCTTC
d_call: -; clone_size: -; v_call: TRBV28; j_call: TRBJ1-6; cdr3_aa: CASRGTPSNSPLHF; cdr3_nt: TGTGCCAGCAGGGGGACACCATCTAATTCACCCCTCCACTTT
d_call: TRBD1; clone_size: -; v_call: TRBV7-7; j_call: TRBJ2-5; cdr3_aa: CASSSGQATTRETQYF; cdr3_nt: TGTGCTAGCAGCTCCGGACAGGCGACGACAAGGGAGACCCAGTACTTC
d_call: -; clone_size: -; v_call: TRBV11-2; j_call: TRBJ1-5; cdr3_aa: CASSLDPPQGRGNQPQHF; cdr3_nt: TGTGCCAGCAGCTTAGACCCCCCCCAGGGGCGCGGGAATCAGCCCCAGCATTTT
d_call: -; clone_size: -; v_call: TRBV30; j_call: TRBJ2-1; cdr3_aa: CAWSQYNEQFF; cdr3_nt: TGTGCCTGGAGCCAGTACAATGAGCAGTTCTTC
d_call: TRBD1; clone_size: -; v_call: TRBV7-2; j_call: TRBJ2-1; cdr3_aa: CASSLGQGVGEQFF; cdr3_nt: TGTGCCAGCAGCTTAGGACAGGGTGTAGGTGAGCAGTTCTTC
d_call: TRBD2; clone_size: once; v_call: TRBV28; j_call: TRBJ2-7; cdr3_aa: CASRPRMRGAYEQYF; cdr3_nt: TGTGCCAGCAGACCCCGGATGCGGGGGGCGTACGAGCAGTACTTC
d_call: -; clone_size: -; v_call: TRBV4-2; j_call: TRBJ1-4; cdr3_aa: CASSQDIGRSNEKLFF; cdr3_nt: TGTGCCAGCAGCCAAGATATAGGGAGATCAAATGAAAAACTGTTTTTT